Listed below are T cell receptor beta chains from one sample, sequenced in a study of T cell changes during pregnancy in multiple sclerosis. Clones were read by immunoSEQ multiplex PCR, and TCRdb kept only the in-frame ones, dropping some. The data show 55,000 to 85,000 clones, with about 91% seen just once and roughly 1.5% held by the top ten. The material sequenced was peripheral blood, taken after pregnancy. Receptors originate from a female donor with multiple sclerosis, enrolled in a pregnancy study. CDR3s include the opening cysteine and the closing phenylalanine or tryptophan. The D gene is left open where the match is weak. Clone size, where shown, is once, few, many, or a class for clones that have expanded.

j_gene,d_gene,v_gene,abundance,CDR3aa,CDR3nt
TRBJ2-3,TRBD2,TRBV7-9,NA,CAMTSGKTSDTQYF,TGTGCCATGACTAGCGGGAAAACATCAGATACGCAGTATTTT
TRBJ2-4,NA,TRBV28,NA,CASSFSRDLIAKNIQYF,TGTGCCAGCAGTTTTTCCAGGGATTTAATAGCCAAAAACATTCAGTACTTC
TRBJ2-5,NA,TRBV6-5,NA,CASSRYQETQYF,TGTGCCAGCAGCCGGTACCAAGAGACCCAGTACTTC
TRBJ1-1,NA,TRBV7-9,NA,CASSQGGRKAFF,TGTGCCAGCAGCCAAGGAGGAAGGAAAGCTTTCTTT
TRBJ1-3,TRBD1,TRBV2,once,CASSLETGGSGNTIYF,TGTGCCAGCAGCCTAGAAACAGGGGGCTCTGGAAACACCATATATTTT
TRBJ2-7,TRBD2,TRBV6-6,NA,CASSYFAGGVPYEQYF,TGTGCCAGCAGTTACTTCGCGGGAGGCGTTCCCTACGAGCAGTACTTC
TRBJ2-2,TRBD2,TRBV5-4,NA,CASSPPGLAGGELFF,TGTGCCAGCAGCCCTCCGGGACTAGCGGGCGGGGAGCTGTTTTTT
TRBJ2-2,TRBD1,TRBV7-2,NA,CASRPSGTGAGELFF,TGTGCCAGCAGACCTTCCGGGACAGGGGCCGGGGAGCTGTTTTTT
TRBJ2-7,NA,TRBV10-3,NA,CAISEPGRTAYEQYF,TGTGCCATCAGTGAACCCGGCAGGACAGCCTACGAGCAGTACTTC
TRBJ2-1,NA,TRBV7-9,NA,CASSIEHDYYNEQFF,TGTGCCAGCAGCATCGAACATGACTACTACAATGAGCAGTTCTTC
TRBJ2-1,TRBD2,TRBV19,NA,CASSIVPQTSGYYNEQFF,TGTGCCAGTAGTATAGTCCCCCAGACTAGCGGATACTACAATGAGCAGTTCTTC
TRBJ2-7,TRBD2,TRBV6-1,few,CASTRTGTSFYEQYF,TGTGCCAGCACCCGGACCGGGACTAGCTTCTACGAGCAGTACTTC
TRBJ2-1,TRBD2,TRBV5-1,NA,CASGLTSGKENEQFF,TGCGCCAGCGGATTGACTAGCGGGAAGGAGAATGAGCAGTTCTTC
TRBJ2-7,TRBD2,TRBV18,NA,CASSLSTSGSYEQYF,TGTGCCAGCTCTCTATCGACTAGCGGGAGTTACGAGCAGTACTTC
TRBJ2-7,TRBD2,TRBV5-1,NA,CASSLAGRAYEQYF,TGCGCCAGCAGCTTGGCCGGGAGGGCCTACGAGCAGTACTTT
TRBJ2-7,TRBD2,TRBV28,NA,CRSGSIYEQYF,TGTAGGAGCGGGAGTATCTACGAGCAGTACTTC
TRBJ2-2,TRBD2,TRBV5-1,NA,CASSLVLGLAGGANTGELFF,TGCGCCAGCAGCTTGGTCTTGGGGCTAGCGGGAGGAGCGAACACCGGGGAGCTGTTTTTT
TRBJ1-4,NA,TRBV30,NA,CAWAGVDNEKLFF,TGTGCCTGGGCAGGGGTTGATAATGAAAAACTGTTTTTT
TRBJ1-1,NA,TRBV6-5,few,CASSTMTALNTEAFF,TGTGCCAGCAGTACCATGACAGCATTGAACACTGAAGCTTTCTTT